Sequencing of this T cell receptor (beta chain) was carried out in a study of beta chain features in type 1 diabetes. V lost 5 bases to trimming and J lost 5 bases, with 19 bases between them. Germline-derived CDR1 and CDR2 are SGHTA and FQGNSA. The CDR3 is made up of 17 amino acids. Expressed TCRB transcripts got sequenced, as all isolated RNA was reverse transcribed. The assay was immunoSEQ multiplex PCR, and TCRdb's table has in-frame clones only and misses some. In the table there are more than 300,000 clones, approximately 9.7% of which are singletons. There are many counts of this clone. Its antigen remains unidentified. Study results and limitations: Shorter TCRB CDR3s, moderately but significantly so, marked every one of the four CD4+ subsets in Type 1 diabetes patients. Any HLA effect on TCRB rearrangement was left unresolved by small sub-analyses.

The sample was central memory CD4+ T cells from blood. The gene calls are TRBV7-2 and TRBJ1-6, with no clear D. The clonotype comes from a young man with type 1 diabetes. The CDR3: CASSPAGFGGNNSPLHF. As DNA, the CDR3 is TGTGCCAGCAGCCCTGCGGGGTTCGGAGGAAATAATTCACCCCTCCACTTT.